Presented here are 2 T cell receptor beta chains from one specimen sequenced in a study of identifying expanded T cells in peripheral blood. Here immunoSEQ multiplex PCR was the method, and the copy in TCRdb shows in-frame clones only, minus some. The data show approximately 50,000 clones, 70% to 85% seen once. Input material: blood. All receptors come from a person aged 18 to 70 in good health.

This chain uses TRBV5-6 with TRBJ1-2; the match to TRBD1 covers 10 bases. This CDR3 has 15 amino acids. Germline V lookup: CDR1 SGHDT, CDR2 YYEEEE. The V segment lost 2 bases and the J segment 7 bases; nucleotides outside the gene matches: 8. The CDR3 spells CASSFEGQGSSGYTF. The CDR3 DNA is TGTGCCAGCAGCTTTGAGGGACAGGGGTCCAGTGGCTACACCTTC.

The chain links TRBV5-1 to TRBJ1-3; no clear D gene. The germline V gene has CDR1 SGHRS and CDR2 YFSETQ. The CDR3 length is 14 residues. V gave up 5 bases and J gave up 0 bases, with 9 bases separating them. Here the CDR3 reads CASRSGFSGNTIYF. Here the CDR3 DNA reads TGCGCCAGCAGATCAGGCTTCTCTGGAAACACCATATATTTT.